Each of the 3 T cell receptor beta chains below was sequenced from the same sample in a study of regulatory T cells in long-lasting Graves disease. Arm-PCR of CDR3 regions and iRepertoire HTBI primers were used to build TCR beta libraries. One entry per CDR3 protein, called by TCRdb with MiXCR from the multiplex PCR reads. This sample carries approximately 300,000 distinct CDR3 sequences, over 15% of them seen once, and the ten largest clones take more than 30%. Indicated time point: newly diagnosed GD, antithyroid drugs for less than 3 months. TCR sequences were obtained from RNA taken from PBMCs. The sample was peripheral blood mononuclear cells (PBMCs), taken at new diagnosis, from a patient treated with antithyroid drugs. The receptors here all came from a female donor with Graves disease.

With regard to this clonotype: A clone one base away is much larger, so this may be a read error. The chain links TRBV10-3 to TRBJ2-5; 7 positions agree with TRBD2. The germline V gene encodes CDR1 ENHRY and CDR2 SYGVKD. CDR3 length: 14 amino acids. The CDR3, as DNA: TGTGCCATCAGTTCCGAGCTAGCGGATGAGACCCAGTGCTTC. It encodes CAISSELADETQCF.

This clonotype was counted many times. The chain joins TRBV11-3 to TRBJ2-7; D call uncertain. V was pared by 4 bases and J by 3 bases, with 16 bases between. Germline loops: CDR1 SGHNT, CDR2 YENEEA. The CDR3 extends over 15 amino acids. The CDR3 DNA reads TGTGCCAGCAGCTCGCTAGAAAAAAGGTACTACGAGCAGTACTTC. It encodes CASSSLEKRYYEQYF.

The table lists this clonotype with many counts. CDR3 in amino acids: CASSAPTFEQYF. Here the CDR3 DNA reads TGTGCCAGCAGCGCCCCGACTTTCGAGCAGTACTTC. The chain has TRBV13 and TRBJ2-7; D not certain. The germline V gene has CDR1 PRHDT and CDR2 FYEKMQ (reference sequence). This CDR3 comprises 12 residues. V was cut by 5 bases and J by 6 bases, with 11 bases left in between.